This T cell receptor beta chain stems from a study of radiotherapy plus CTLA-4 blockade in lung cancer. Study overall: In 18% of patients, objective responses were seen; 25% to 40% had disease control.

This CDR3 region has 18 residues. Trimming cost V 1 base and J 0 bases; bases outside gene matches: 9. In germline, CDR1 is SGHVS, CDR2 FQNEAQ. Profiling relied on immunoSEQ multiplex PCR, and the TCRdb table lists in-frame clones only, not all of them. The data hold about 85,000 clones, with around 88% observed a single time. The sample consisted of peripheral blood, taken from a patient treated with radiotherapy plus ipilimumab. The clonotype originates from a human donor with non-small cell lung cancer who had a partial response to radiotherapy plus ipilimumab. This chain connects TRBV7-8 to TRBJ2-7; 10 bases match TRBD2. CDR3 sequence (DNA): TGTGCCAGCAGCTTAGGCGGTAGCGGGAGGATCAACTCCTACGAGCAGTACGTC. It encodes CASSLGGSGRINSYEQYV.